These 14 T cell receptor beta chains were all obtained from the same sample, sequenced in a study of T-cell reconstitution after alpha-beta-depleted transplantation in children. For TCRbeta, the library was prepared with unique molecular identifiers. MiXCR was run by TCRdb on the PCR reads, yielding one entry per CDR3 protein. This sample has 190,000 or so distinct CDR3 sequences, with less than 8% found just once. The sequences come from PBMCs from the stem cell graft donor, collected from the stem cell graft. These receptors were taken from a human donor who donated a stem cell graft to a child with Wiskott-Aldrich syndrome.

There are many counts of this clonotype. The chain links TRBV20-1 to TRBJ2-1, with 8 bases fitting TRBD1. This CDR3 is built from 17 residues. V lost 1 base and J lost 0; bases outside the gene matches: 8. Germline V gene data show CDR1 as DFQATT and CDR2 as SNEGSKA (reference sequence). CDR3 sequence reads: CSARVSWTGSSYNEQFF. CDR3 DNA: TGCAGTGCTAGAGTTTCTTGGACAGGGAGCTCCTACAATGAGCAGTTCTTC.

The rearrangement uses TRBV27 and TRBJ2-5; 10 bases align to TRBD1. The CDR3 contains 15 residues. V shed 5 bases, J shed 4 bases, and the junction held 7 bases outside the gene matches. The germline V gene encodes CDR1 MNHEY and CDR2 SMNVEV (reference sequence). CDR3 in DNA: TGTGCCAGCAGTGGGGGACAGGGGATAGGAGAGACCCAGTACTTC. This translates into CASSGGQGIGETQYF.

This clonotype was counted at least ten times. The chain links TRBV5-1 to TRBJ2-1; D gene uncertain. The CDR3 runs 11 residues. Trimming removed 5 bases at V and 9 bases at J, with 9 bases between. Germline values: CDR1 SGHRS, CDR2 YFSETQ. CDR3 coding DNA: TGCGCCAGCAGTGAAACGAGTGAGCAGTTCTTC. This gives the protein CASSETSEQFF.

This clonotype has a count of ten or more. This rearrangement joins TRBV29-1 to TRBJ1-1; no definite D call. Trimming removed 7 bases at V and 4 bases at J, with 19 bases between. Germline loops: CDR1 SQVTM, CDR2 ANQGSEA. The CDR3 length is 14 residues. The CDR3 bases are TGCAGCGCCGGGAGAGGAGCAGTTCTCACTGAAGCTTTCTTT. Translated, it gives CSAGRGAVLTEAFF.

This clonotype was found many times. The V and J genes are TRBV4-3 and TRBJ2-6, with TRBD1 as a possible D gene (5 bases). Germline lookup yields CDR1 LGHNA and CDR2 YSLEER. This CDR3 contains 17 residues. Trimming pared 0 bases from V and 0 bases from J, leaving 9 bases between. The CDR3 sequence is CASSQEGESSGANVLTF. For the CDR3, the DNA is TGCGCCAGCAGCCAAGAAGGGGAAAGCTCTGGGGCCAACGTCCTGACTTTC.

The CDR3 DNA sequence: TGTGCCAGCAGTTTATTGCCCGTCGCGGCTGAAGCTTTCTTT. This encodes CASSLLPVAAEAFF. The V gene is TRBV12-3 or TRBV12-4, the J gene TRBJ1-1; D unclear. Trimming stripped 2 bases from V and 6 bases from J, with 13 bases between. The CDR3 covers 14 residues.

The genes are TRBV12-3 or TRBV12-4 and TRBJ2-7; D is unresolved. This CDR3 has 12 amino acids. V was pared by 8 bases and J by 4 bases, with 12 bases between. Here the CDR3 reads CASGLGRYEQYF. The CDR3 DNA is TGTGCCAGCGGCTTAGGACGTTACGAGCAGTACTTC.

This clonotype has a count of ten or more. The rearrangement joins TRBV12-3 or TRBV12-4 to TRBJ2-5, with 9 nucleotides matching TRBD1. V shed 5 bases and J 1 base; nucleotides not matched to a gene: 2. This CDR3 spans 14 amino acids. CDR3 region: CASSLDRGQETQYF. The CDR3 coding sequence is TGTGCCAGCAGTCTGGACAGGGGCCAAGAGACCCAGTACTTC.

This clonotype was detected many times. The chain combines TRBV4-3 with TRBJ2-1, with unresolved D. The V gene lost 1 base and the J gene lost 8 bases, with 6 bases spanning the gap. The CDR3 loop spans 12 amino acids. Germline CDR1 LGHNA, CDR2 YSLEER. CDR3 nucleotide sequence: TGCGCCAGCAGCCAAGGGGCAGATGAGCAGTTCTTC. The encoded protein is CASSQGADEQFF.

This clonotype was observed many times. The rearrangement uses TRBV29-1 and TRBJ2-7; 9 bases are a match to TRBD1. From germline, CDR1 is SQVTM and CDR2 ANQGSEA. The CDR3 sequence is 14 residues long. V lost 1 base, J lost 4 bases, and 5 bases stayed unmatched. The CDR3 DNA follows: TGCAGCGTTGAAGGACAGGGGGGAAAATACGAGCAGTACTTC. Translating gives CSVEGQGGKYEQYF.

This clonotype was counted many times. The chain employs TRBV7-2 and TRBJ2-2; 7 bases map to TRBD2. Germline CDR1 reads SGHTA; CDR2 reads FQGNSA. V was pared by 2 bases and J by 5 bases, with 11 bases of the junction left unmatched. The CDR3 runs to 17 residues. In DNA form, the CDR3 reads TGTGCCAGCAGCTTACGGAGCGGGGACCCAAGGACCGGGGAGCTGTTTTTT. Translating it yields CASSLRSGDPRTGELFF.

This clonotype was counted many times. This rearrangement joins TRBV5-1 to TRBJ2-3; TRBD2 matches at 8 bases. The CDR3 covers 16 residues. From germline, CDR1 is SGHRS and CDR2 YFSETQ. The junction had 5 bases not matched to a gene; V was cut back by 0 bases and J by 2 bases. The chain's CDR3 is CASSLGVAGFTDTQYF. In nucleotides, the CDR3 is TGCGCCAGCAGCTTGGGAGTAGCGGGGTTCACAGATACGCAGTATTTT. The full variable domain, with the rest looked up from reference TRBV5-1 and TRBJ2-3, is KAGVTQTPRYLIKTRGQQVTLSCSPISGHRSVSWYQQTPGQGLQFLFEYFSETQRNKGNFPGRFSGRQFSNSRSEMNVSTLELGDSALYLCASSLGVAGFTDTQYFGPGTRLTVL.

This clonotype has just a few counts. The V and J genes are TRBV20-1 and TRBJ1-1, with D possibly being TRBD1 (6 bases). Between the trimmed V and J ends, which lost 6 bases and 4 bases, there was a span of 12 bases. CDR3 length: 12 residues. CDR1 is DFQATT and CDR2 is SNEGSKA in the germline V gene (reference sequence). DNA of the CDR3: TGCAGTGCAAACGGAGGGGGCACTGAAGCTTTCTTT. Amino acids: CSANGGGTEAFF.

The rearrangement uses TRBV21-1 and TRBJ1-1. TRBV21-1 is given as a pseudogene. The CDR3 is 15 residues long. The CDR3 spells CASSKLGTANTEAFF. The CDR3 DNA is TGTGCCAGCAGCAAATTGGGGACGGCGAACACTGAAGCTTTCTTT.